What follows are 9 T cell receptor beta chains derived from one specimen sequenced in a study of blood T cells in healthy people across ages. It was with a sample-barcoded 5' primer and a J-beta primer mix that a second PCR of roughly 7 to 12 cycles was run. Each CDR3 protein is one row after TCRdb ran MiXCR on the 5' RACE reads. The sample gives about 620,000 distinct CDR3 sequences, around 20% of which show up once; 3% to 4.5% is in the top ten. Sequenced input: blood. All receptors derive from an older man in good health.

The chain carries TRBV4-1 and TRBJ2-1; 7 positions agree with TRBD2. The CDR3 is 16 amino acids. After removal of 0 bases from V and 3 bases from J, the junction contained 5 bases not matched to a gene. Germline V CDR1 and CDR2: MGHRA, YSYEKL. The CDR3 DNA sequence: TGCGCCAGCAGCCAAGAGGGACGCGGGAGCTACAATGAGCAGTTCTTC. Protein: CASSQEGRGSYNEQFF.

This clonotype was observed at least ten times. This chain connects TRBV5-1 to TRBJ1-1; D is ambiguous. Trimming pared 0 bases from V and 4 bases from J, leaving 7 bases between. CDR3 length: 13 residues. Germline assignment: CDR1 SGHRS and CDR2 YFSETQ. The CDR3 is CASSLGAGTEAFF. In nucleotides, the CDR3 is TGCGCCAGCAGCTTGGGTGCGGGCACTGAAGCTTTCTTT.

The chain links TRBV7-8 to TRBJ2-4, with D possibly being TRBD2 (6 bases). CDR3 length equals 17 residues. The V and J ends lost 0 bases and 1 base respectively, with 13 bases between them. CDR1 is SGHVS, CDR2 FQNEAQ, per germline. The CDR3 sequence: CASSLAASATAKNIQYF. CDR3 DNA: TGTGCCAGCAGCTTAGCGGCTAGCGCAACGGCCAAAAACATTCAGTACTTC.

This clonotype showed up just a few times. The rearrangement uses TRBV3-1 and TRBJ2-7, with TRBD1 as a possible D gene (5 bases). V dropped 2 bases and J dropped 3 bases, with 17 bases sitting between them. Looked up from germline, CDR1 is LGHDT and CDR2 is YNNKEL (reference sequence). This CDR3 spans 16 amino acids. The CDR3 here is CASSQRTPNKVYEQYF. The CDR3 DNA reads as TGTGCCAGCAGCCAAAGGACACCGAACAAGGTCTACGAGCAGTACTTC.

This clonotype was counted only a few times. The chain combines TRBV3-1 with TRBJ2-4; TRBD2 might be the D (6 bases). V dropped 1 base and J dropped 0 bases, with 16 bases sitting between them. The CDR3 spans 18 residues. Germline V gene data show CDR1 as LGHDT and CDR2 as YNNKEL (reference sequence). The CDR3: CASSQGEGSGLAKNIQYF. For the CDR3, the DNA is TGTGCCAGCAGCCAAGGAGAGGGAAGCGGGCTAGCCAAAAACATTCAGTACTTC.

This chain connects TRBV29-1 to TRBJ2-7; possible D gene TRBD2, 5 bases. Germline CDR1 SQVTM, CDR2 ANQGSEA. The CDR3 consists of 15 residues. V was clipped by 0 bases and J by 5 bases, with 17 bases between them. CDR3 region: CSVEDPEGAGNEQYF. The CDR3 DNA sequence: TGCAGCGTTGAAGATCCTGAAGGTGCCGGGAACGAGCAGTACTTC.

This clonotype has a handful of counts. The V gene is TRBV20-1, the J gene TRBJ2-5; 14 nucleotides match TRBD2. The CDR3 is 15 amino acids. From germline, CDR1 is DFQATT and CDR2 SNEGSKA (reference sequence). Trimming cost V 0 bases and J 5 bases; bases outside gene matches: 2. CDR3 bases: TGCAGTGCTAGAGAGACTAGCGGGAGGGTTGAGACCCAGTACTTC. Protein: CSARETSGRVETQYF.

V and J are TRBV3-1 and TRBJ1-4, with no clear D. The CDR3 spans 13 residues. V was shortened by 10 bases and J by 0 bases, with 9 bases between the two germline ends. Per germline, CDR1 LGHDT and CDR2 YNNKEL (reference sequence). The CDR3 protein is CATASATNEKLFF. The DNA for the CDR3 is TGTGCCACCGCCTCAGCAACTAATGAAAAACTGTTTTTT.

J is TRBJ2-5 and V is TRBV6-2 or TRBV6-3; 9 bases are shared with TRBD2. From germline, CDR1 is MNHEY and CDR2 SVGEGT. With V trimmed by 4 bases and J by 1 base, 4 bases remained unmatched. The CDR3 is made up of 15 amino acids. CDR3 DNA sequence: TGTGCCAGCAGTTTCGGACTAGCGCTCCAAGAGACCCAGTACTTC. Translated: CASSFGLALQETQYF.